This is a list of T cell receptor beta chains from one sample in a study of blood T cell repertoires in COVID-19. Only in-frame clones appear in the TCRdb table, and some are missing; sequencing was by immunoSEQ multiplex PCR. The data contain tens of thousands of clones, around 81% of them seen just once; the ten biggest clones take up more than 7%. The sample comprised peripheral blood. The receptor set was obtained from a man in his sixties with acute or convalescent COVID-19. The CDR3 runs from the conserved cysteine through the conserved F or W. The order of the fields is J gene, clone size, D gene, CDR3 length, V gene, CDR3 protein, CDR3 DNA. D genes are given only for firm matches. Size is omitted from some rows. Given values are once, few, many or a class for expanded clones.

>TRBJ1-2|few|TRBD1|15|TRBV6-5
CASSFLGQGARGYTF
TGTGCCAGCAGTTTTTTGGGACAGGGGGCGCGCGGCTACACCTTC
>TRBJ1-1|-|TRBD1|15|TRBV14
CASSTLTGRGTEAFF
TGTGCCAGCAGCACCCTGACAGGGCGTGGAACTGAAGCTTTCTTT
>TRBJ2-5|-|TRBD1|14|TRBV19
CASKAGTGAETQYF
TGTGCCAGTAAAGCCGGGACAGGGGCGGAGACCCAGTACTTC
>TRBJ2-1|-|TRBD2|14|TRBV7-3
CASRLAGGYNEQFF
TGTGCCAGCAGACTAGCGGGGGGATACAATGAGCAGTTCTTC
>TRBJ2-7|-|-|14|TRBV30
CAWSAGIGSYEQYF
TGTGCCTGGAGTGCCGGGATCGGCTCCTACGAGCAGTACTTC
>TRBJ1-1|few|-|15|TRBV24-1
CATSVVSPMNTEAFF
TGTGCCACCAGTGTAGTTTCCCCAATGAACACTGAAGCTTTCTTT
>TRBJ1-6|-|-|14|TRBV5-1
CASSVDRPDSPLHF
TGCGCCAGCAGCGTTGACAGGCCTGATTCACCCCTCCACTTT
>TRBJ2-1|-|TRBD1|16|TRBV7-9
CASSRSTGGTYNEQFF
TGTGCCAGCAGCAGGTCGACAGGGGGAACCTACAATGAGCAGTTCTTC
>TRBJ2-5|-|TRBD2|15|TRBV25-1
CASSESTSGQETQYF
TGTGCCAGCAGTGAATCTACTAGCGGGCAAGAGACCCAGTACTTC
>TRBJ2-2|-|-|17|TRBV21-1
CASSNTPGQGNTGELFF
TGTGCCAGCAGCAACACCCCGGGACAGGGGAACACCGGGGAGCTGTTTTTT
>TRBJ1-5|-|-|16|TRBV25-1
CASSERGTWDNQPQHF
TGTGCCAGCAGCGAAAGGGGGACATGGGACAATCAGCCCCAGCATTTT
>TRBJ2-5|-|-|16|TRBV7-7
CASSLTRIGGQETQYF
TGTGCTAGCAGCTTAACACGGATAGGGGGCCAAGAGACCCAGTACTTC
>TRBJ2-3|-|-|14|TRBV6-5
CASCRGSDTDTQYF
TGTGCCAGCTGTAGGGGGTCAGACACAGATACGCAGTATTTT
>TRBJ1-5|-|TRBD1|16|TRBV19
CASRGQGGNSNQPQHF
TGTGCCAGTAGGGGACAGGGAGGAAATAGCAATCAGCCCCAGCATTTT